These T cell receptor beta chains were read from a single sample in a study of beta chain features in type 1 diabetes. Generated by immunoSEQ multiplex PCR, the TCRdb table keeps only in-frame clones and is missing some. This sample yields about 340,000 clones, of which roughly 9% are seen a single time; about 1% belongs to the top ten. Material for sequencing was central memory CD4+ T cells from blood. Source of these receptors: a man aged 30-40 years with type 1 diabetes. Each CDR3 is given with its conserved first and last residue. The D gene is left open where the match is weak. Only some rows state a clone size, as once, few, many or a class for expanded clones.

size | D | J | V | CDR3 | DNA
NA | TRBD1 | TRBJ1-3 | TRBV9 | CASSPTTGETGNTIYF | TGTGCCAGCAGCCCCACGACAGGGGAGACTGGAAACACCATATATTTT
many | NA | TRBJ2-5 | TRBV29-1 | CSVLYQETQYF | TGCAGCGTCTTATATCAAGAGACCCAGTACTTC
few | TRBD2 | TRBJ2-1 | TRBV5-1 | CASSLAVAGTNEQFF | TGCGCCAGCAGCTTGGCGGTAGCGGGGACCAATGAGCAGTTCTTC
NA | TRBD2 | TRBJ2-2 | TRBV2 | CASNVAGVTGELFF | TGTGCCAGCAATGTAGCGGGGGTAACCGGGGAGCTGTTTTTT
many | TRBD1 | TRBJ1-4 | TRBV27 | CASSFAQGAGKLFF | TGTGCCAGCAGTTTTGCCCAGGGGGCAGGAAAACTGTTTTTT
few | NA | TRBJ1-4 | TRBV7-2 | CASSLNRANEKLFF | TGTGCCAGCAGCTTGAACAGGGCTAATGAAAAACTGTTTTTT
NA | TRBD1 | TRBJ2-2 | TRBV28 | CASSHSWGRTGDTGELFF | TGTGCCAGCAGTCACTCCTGGGGACGGACAGGGGACACCGGGGAGCTGTTTTTT
few | TRBD1 | TRBJ2-7 | TRBV5-6 | CASSPGTGYYEQYF | TGTGCCAGCAGCCCCGGGACAGGGTACTACGAGCAGTACTTC
few | NA | TRBJ1-4 | TRBV6-6 | CASSSAGEKLFF | TGTGCCAGCTCCTCGGCTGGTGAAAAACTGTTTTTT
NA | NA | TRBJ2-5 | TRBV20-1 | CSALLSETQYF | TGCAGTGCTCTTTTGAGTGAGACCCAGTACTTC
NA | TRBD1 | TRBJ2-5 | TRBV29-1 | CSSRQGQETQYF | TGCAGCAGCCGACAGGGACAAGAGACCCAGTACTTC
NA | NA | TRBJ1-2 | TRBV27 | CATKSGAGNYGYTF | TGTGCCACCAAATCGGGGGCAGGGAACTATGGCTACACCTTC
NA | TRBD2 | TRBJ2-5 | TRBV30 | CACLAGGQETQYF | TGTGCCTGTCTAGCGGGGGGACAAGAGACCCAGTACTTC
NA | NA | TRBJ1-2 | TRBV28 | CASSRTVYGYTF | TGTGCCAGCAGTAGGACGGTCTATGGCTACACCTTC
few | TRBD1 | TRBJ2-5 | TRBV4-1 | CASSHPGQGRETQYF | TGCGCCAGCAGCCACCCGGGACAGGGGAGGGAGACCCAGTACTTC
few | TRBD1 | TRBJ2-1 | TRBV10-3 | CAITRDRENEQFF | TGTGCCATAACCCGGGACAGGGAAAATGAGCAGTTCTTC
NA | TRBD1 | TRBJ2-7 | TRBV5-1 | CASSLRGREYEQYF | TGCGCCAGCAGCTTGAGGGGGCGTGAATACGAGCAGTACTTC
NA | TRBD1 | TRBJ2-3 | TRBV5-1 | CASSLDRQGRYF | TGCGCCAGCAGCTTGGATAGACAGGGTCGGTATTTT
NA | NA | TRBJ2-3 | TRBV11-2 | CASSGGTSRKADTQYF | TGTGCCAGCAGCGGGGGGACTTCAAGGAAGGCCGATACGCAGTATTTT
few | TRBD1 | TRBJ2-7 | TRBV28 | CASSRGQGILYEQYF | TGTGCCAGCAGTCGGGGACAGGGTATACTCTACGAGCAGTACTTC
NA | NA | TRBJ2-3 | TRBV10-3 | CAICPREIDTQYF | TGTGCCATCTGTCCCAGGGAAATCGATACGCAGTATTTT
many | NA | TRBJ2-1 | TRBV7-6 | CASSSTSGETYNEQFF | TGTGCCAGCAGCTCCACGTCGGGGGAAACCTACAATGAGCAGTTCTTC
NA | NA | TRBJ2-5 | TRBV7-2 | CASSLGPTQETQYF | TGTGCCAGCAGCTTAGGCCCGACCCAAGAGACCCAGTACTTC
few | NA | TRBJ1-2 | TRBV28 | CASSLTGGYGYTF | TGTGCCAGCAGCCTGACAGGAGGATATGGCTACACCTTC
few | NA | TRBJ1-5 | TRBV6-5 | CASSPRTSKAVF | TGTGCCAGCAGTCCACGGACATCTAAGGCTGTCTTT
few | TRBD1 | TRBJ1-1 | TRBV30 | CAFAGQANTEAFF | TGTGCCTTCGCGGGACAGGCGAACACTGAAGCTTTCTTT
NA | NA | TRBJ1-5 | TRBV30 | CAWSEGPRSGNQPQHF | TGTGCCTGGAGTGAGGGTCCGAGGAGTGGCAATCAGCCCCAGCATTTT
NA | NA | TRBJ2-7 | TRBV11-2 | CASSLTRDSYEQYF | TGTGCCAGCAGCTTAACCCGCGACTCCTACGAGCAGTACTTC
NA | TRBD1 | TRBJ2-2 | TRBV29-1 | CSVGTGANTGELFF | TGCAGCGTTGGGACAGGAGCGAACACCGGGGAGCTGTTTTTT
few | TRBD2 | TRBJ2-3 | TRBV11-2 | CASSLDVAGGDTQYF | TGTGCCAGCAGCTTAGATGTAGCGGGGGGCGATACGCAGTATTTT
few | TRBD1 | TRBJ1-5 | TRBV6-1 | CASSSGQGDNQPQHF | TGTGCCAGCAGTTCGGGACAGGGGGACAATCAGCCCCAGCATTTT
few | NA | TRBJ2-3 | TRBV5-1 | CASSLAGVTSTDTQYF | TGCGCCAGCAGCTTGGCAGGGGTTACTTCCACAGATACGCAGTATTTT
many | NA | TRBJ2-5 | TRBV18 | CASSPTGQETQYF | TGTGCCAGCTCACCCACGGGACAAGAGACCCAGTACTTC
few | NA | TRBJ2-5 | TRBV29-1 | CSVEQTGEQYF | TGCAGCGTTGAACAGACGGGGGAGCAGTACTTC
few | TRBD1 | TRBJ1-1 | TRBV30 | CAWGDSRISEAFF | TGTGCCTGGGGGGACAGCAGGATTTCGGAGGCTTTCTTT
medium-sized | NA | TRBJ2-6 | TRBV18 | CASSPLIEASGANVLTF | TGTGCCAGCTCACCACTTATAGAGGCCTCTGGGGCCAACGTCCTGACTTTC
NA | TRBD1 | TRBJ2-3 | TRBV10-3 | CASSWDSPSTDTQYF | TGTGCCAGCAGTTGGGACAGTCCTAGCACAGATACGCAGTATTTT
few | TRBD1 | TRBJ2-7 | TRBV13 | CASSAGTGKSYEQYF | TGTGCCAGCAGCGCAGGGACAGGGAAATCCTACGAGCAGTACTTC
few | NA | TRBJ1-5 | TRBV7-2 | CASSLGGASDQPQHF | TGTGCCAGCAGCTTAGGCGGGGCTTCCGATCAGCCCCAGCATTTT
NA | NA | TRBJ2-2 | TRBV19 | CASTTLNTGELFF | TGTGCCAGTACGACACTTAACACCGGGGAGCTGTTTTTT
many | TRBD1 | TRBJ1-6 | TRBV6-6 | CASRLEDRVNSPLHF | TGTGCCAGCAGGCTCGAGGACAGGGTTAATTCACCCCTCCACTTT
few | TRBD2 | TRBJ2-3 | TRBV7-8 | CASSLAGLATDTQYF | TGTGCCAGCAGCTTAGCGGGACTAGCCACAGATACGCAGTATTTT
few | NA | TRBJ1-1 | TRBV11-2 | CASSNQGNTEAFF | TGTGCCAGCAGCAACCAGGGCAACACTGAAGCTTTCTTT
NA | NA | TRBJ1-6 | TRBV14 | CASSQVKALHF | TGTGCCAGCAGCCAAGTTAAGGCCCTCCACTTT
few | TRBD1 | TRBJ2-7 | TRBV7-2 | CASSLGQGNGEQYF | TGTGCCAGCAGCCTCGGACAGGGTAATGGGGAGCAGTACTTC
NA | NA | TRBJ2-7 | TRBV29-1 | CSSDEQYF | TGCAGCTCGGACGAGCAGTACTTC